The 16 T cell receptor beta chains below come from one sample, sequenced in a study of shared clonotypes between healthy human individuals. TCRdb keeps only in-frame clones here, not all; method: immunoSEQ multiplex PCR. Among some 680,000 clones listed, 60% to 75% were seen once. The sequencing sample was made of memory CD4+ T cells sorted from blood. The subset is: CD45RA-negative fraction. These receptors were taken from a woman aged 30 to 39 in good health.

This clone was observed a handful of times. The chain recombines TRBV5-5 with TRBJ2-3, with D perhaps TRBD2 (6 bases). Germline V CDR1 and CDR2: SGHKS, YYEKEE (reference sequence). V was shortened by 4 bases and J by 4 bases, with 10 bases between the two germline ends. This CDR3 has 13 residues. The CDR3 reads CASSRPGADTQYF. In DNA, the CDR3 is TGTGCCAGCAGCAGACCGGGGGCAGATACGCAGTATTTT. The entire variable domain, with the rest obtained from reference TRBV5-5 and TRBJ2-3, is as follows: DAGVTQSPTHLIKTRGQQVTLRCSPISGHKSVSWYQQVLGQGPQFIFQYYEKEERGRGNFPDRFSARQFPNYSSELNVNALLLGDSALYLCASSRPGADTQYFGPGTRLTVL.

V is TRBV18 and J is TRBJ2-7; TRBD1 agrees at 10 bases. Germline-derived CDR1 and CDR2 are KGHSH and LQKENI. V dropped 4 bases and J dropped 6; count of bases not matched to a gene: 3. The CDR3 is 13 residues long. The CDR3 here is CASSQGQGFEQYF. The CDR3 DNA sequence: TGTGCCAGCTCACAGGGACAGGGGTTCGAGCAGTACTTC.

CDR3: CASSVVPDYTGELFF. The CDR3 bases are TGTGCCAGCAGCGTAGTTCCGGATTACACCGGGGAGCTGTTTTTT. The V gene is TRBV9, the J gene TRBJ2-2; D not certain. The germline CDR1 and CDR2 sequences are SGDLS and YYNGEE. The CDR3 loop spans 15 amino acids. The V end lost 0 bases, the J end lost 3 bases, and 9 bases lay between the germline ends.

Comments on this clone: Other nucleotide sequences from this sample produce the same CDR3. The chain carries TRBV5-1 and TRBJ2-1; D is unresolved. Germline V gene data show CDR1 as SGHRS and CDR2 as YFSETQ. CDR3 length: 12 amino acids. The germline V and J ends were trimmed by 0 bases and 9 bases, with 7 bases remaining between them. This CDR3 is CASSLGGGEQFF. For the CDR3, the DNA is TGCGCCAGCAGCTTGGGTGGTGGTGAGCAGTTCTTC.

This chain connects TRBV10-3 to TRBJ2-3; D remains ambiguous. Germline-derived CDR1 and CDR2 are ENHRY and SYGVKD. The CDR3 is 15 residues long. Trimming took 0 bases from V and 3 from J, leaving 10 bases between them. The CDR3 DNA reads TGTGCCATCAGTGAGTCGGCCCCGCCGACAGATACGCAGTATTTT. Amino acid sequence: CAISESAPPTDTQYF.

The rearrangement links TRBV11-2 to TRBJ1-1; D remains ambiguous. The CDR3 spans 14 residues. Trimming stripped 6 bases from V and 4 bases from J, with 15 bases between. The germline CDR1 and CDR2 sequences are SGHAT and FQNNGV. CDR3: CASSARRVGTEAFF. The CDR3 DNA reads TGTGCCAGCAGTGCCCGACGGGTGGGCACTGAAGCTTTCTTT.

This clone showed up just a few times. CDR3 in amino acids: CASSLRGSGNEQFF. The CDR3 DNA reads as TGTGCCAGCAGCTTACGGGGTAGCGGGAATGAGCAGTTCTTC. This sequence joins TRBV13 and TRBJ2-1; 7 nucleotides agree with TRBD2. The CDR3 totals 14 residues. Germline CDR1 reads PRHDT; CDR2 reads FYEKMQ (reference sequence). Unmatched junction bases numbered 5, after V lost 2 bases and J lost 7 bases.

J is TRBJ1-2 and V is TRBV6-1; 8 nucleotides align to TRBD1. This CDR3 contains 17 residues. From germline, CDR1 is MNHNS and CDR2 SASEGT. J was trimmed by 0 bases and V by 2 bases; bases with no gene match: 8. CDR3 in amino acids: CASSETRTGLANYGYTF. For the CDR3, the DNA is TGTGCCAGCAGTGAAACACGGACAGGGTTAGCTAACTATGGCTACACCTTC.

CDR3 residues: CASRTGGRESHEQYF. The CDR3 DNA sequence: TGTGCCAGCAGGACGGGAGGCAGGGAATCCCACGAGCAGTACTTC. V is TRBV28 and J is TRBJ2-7, with 7 nucleotides matching TRBD2. The CDR3 sequence is 15 residues long. The junction had 13 bases not matched to a gene; V was cut back by 6 bases and J by 5 bases. Germline CDR1 MDHEN, CDR2 SYDVKM.

The rearrangement joins TRBV5-1 to TRBJ1-2; 7 bases align to TRBD1. The CDR3 covers 14 residues. After removal of 3 bases from V and 7 bases from J, the junction contained 9 bases not matched to a gene. Germline CDR1 SGHRS, CDR2 YFSETQ. CDR3 sequence reads: CASSWGTVNFGYTF. CDR3 bases: TGCGCCAGCAGCTGGGGGACAGTCAATTTTGGCTACACCTTC.

The V gene is TRBV4-1, the J gene TRBJ2-3; TRBD2 aligns across 8 bases. Germline CDR1 is MGHRA and CDR2 is YSYEKL. CDR3 length equals 16 residues. With 1 base clipped from V and 3 bases from J, the junction kept 6 bases outside the gene matches. The CDR3 here is CASSQGQAGATDTQYF. In nucleotides, the CDR3 is TGCGCCAGCAGCCAAGGGCAAGCGGGAGCGACAGATACGCAGTATTTT.

A note on this clone: A clone one base away is much larger, so this may be a read error. The sample contains more than one DNA sequence encoding this CDR3. The CDR3 DNA follows: TGCGCCAGCAGCTTGCAGGGGAACACTGAAGCTTTCTTT. The encoded protein is CASSLQGNTEAFF. The V call is TRBV5-1, the J call TRBJ1-1; tentative D call: TRBD1 (5 bases). CDR3 length: 13 amino acids. The V gene lost 1 base and the J gene lost 1 base, with 5 bases spanning the gap. Germline V gene data show CDR1 as SGHRS and CDR2 as YFSETQ.

The CDR3 nucleotides are TGTGCCAGCAGGGGAAAGGGACTAGCGATGAGCTCCTACAATGAGCAGTTCTTC. Encoded protein: CASRGKGLAMSSYNEQFF. J is TRBJ2-1 and V is TRBV27; 10 bases fit TRBD2. V was pared by 6 bases and J by 0 bases, with 11 bases of the junction left unmatched. The CDR3 has 18 amino acids. Germline CDR1 reads MNHEY; CDR2 reads SMNVEV (reference sequence).

This clone was seen many times. The sample holds other DNA sequences that translate to the same CDR3. V and J are TRBV2 and TRBJ1-1; no reliable D call. This CDR3 region has 14 residues. Trimming stripped 1 base from V and 1 base from J, with 7 bases between. Germline values: CDR1 SNHLY, CDR2 FYNNEI. CDR3 amino acids: CASSEGPANTEAFF. Written as DNA, the CDR3 is TGTGCCAGCAGTGAAGGGCCGGCGAACACTGAAGCTTTCTTT.

This clone was recorded a few times. DNA of the CDR3: TGTGCCAGCAGCCTGGACTACTTCTACGAGCAGTACTTC. It is translated as CASSLDYFYEQYF. The rearrangement joins TRBV7-8 to TRBJ2-7; TRBD2 might be the D (6 bases). The V gene lost 5 bases and the J gene lost 3 bases, with 11 bases spanning the gap. Germline V gene sequence: CDR1 SGHVS, CDR2 FQNEAQ. The CDR3 sequence is 13 residues long. Drawing the rest from reference TRBV7-8 and TRBJ2-7, the complete variable domain is GAGVSQSPRYKVAKRGQDVALRCDPISGHVSLFWYQQALGQGPEFLTYFQNEAQLDKSGLPSDRFFAERPEGSVSTLKIQRTQQEDSAVYLCASSLDYFYEQYFGPGTRLTVT.

Worth noting for this clone: This sample includes further DNA sequences coding for the same CDR3. The V and J genes are TRBV27 and TRBJ1-1; 10 nucleotides line up with TRBD1. Germline V gene data show CDR1 as MNHEY and CDR2 as SMNVEV (reference sequence). The CDR3 totals 16 residues. The J segment lost 1 base and the V segment lost 5 bases, leaving 7 bases of the junction unmatched. This CDR3 is CASSPRTGGRNTEAFF. CDR3 DNA: TGTGCCAGCAGTCCCAGGACAGGGGGAAGGAACACTGAAGCTTTCTTT.